The 19 T cell receptor beta chains reported below all come from one sample, sequenced in a study of blood T cells in healthy people across ages. It was with a sample-barcoded 5' primer and a J-beta primer mix that a second PCR of roughly 7 to 12 cycles was run. TCRdb re-derived calls from the 5' RACE reads in MiXCR, one entry per CDR3 protein. The sample yields 540,000 or so distinct CDR3 sequences, approximately 25% seen once. This same sample was also taken into another study, of T cells of mothers and their children.

The sequenced sample was blood. The receptors originated from a boy younger than 18 in good health.

This clonotype appeared a single time. The rearrangement joins TRBV28 to TRBJ2-3; a weak D match, TRBD1 (6 bases). The CDR3 is 17 residues long. Per the germline V gene, CDR1 is MDHEN and CDR2 is SYDVKM. Trimming shortened V by 4 bases and J by 5 bases, and 22 bases separated the two germline ends. The CDR3 region is CASSSQGSSSLVDTQYF. CDR3 nucleotide sequence: TGTGCCAGCAGTTCCCAGGGGTCTTCGTCACTGGTAGATACGCAGTATTTT.

The table lists this clonotype with a few counts. This chain connects TRBV4-3 to TRBJ2-1; the D gene is possibly TRBD1 (5 bases). Germline V gene data show CDR1 as LGHNA and CDR2 as YSLEER. The CDR3 is 14 residues long. Trimming took 1 base from V and 14 from J, leaving 18 bases between them. The CDR3 nucleotides are TGCGCCAGCAGCCAAGTCAGATGGAGCAGGGCCGAGTTCTTC. This gives the protein CASSQVRWSRAEFF.

This clonotype occurred a few times. This chain joins TRBV29-1 and TRBJ2-7; D uncertain. Trimming removed 3 bases from V and 1 base from J, with 7 bases in between. Per germline, CDR1 SQVTM and CDR2 ANQGSEA. The CDR3 runs 12 residues. The CDR3 DNA follows: TGCAGCGTTGACTGGGGTTCCTACGAGCAGTACTTC. This codes for CSVDWGSYEQYF.

In its sample, this clonotype was seen a few times. This chain connects TRBV28 to TRBJ2-2; TRBD1 might be the D (6 bases). V lost 2 bases and J lost 4, with 11 bases in between. The germline V gene has CDR1 MDHEN and CDR2 SYDVKM. The CDR3 consists of 15 residues. This CDR3 reads CASSLQGISTGELFF. The CDR3 bases are TGTGCCAGCAGTTTACAGGGGATTAGCACCGGGGAGCTGTTTTTT.

This chain joins TRBV20-1 and TRBJ1-2; D unresolved. Germline values: CDR1 DFQATT, CDR2 SNEGSKA (reference sequence). The CDR3 is made up of 12 amino acids. Trimming took 0 bases from V and 4 from J, leaving 6 bases between them. The CDR3 coding sequence is TGCAGTGCTAGAGATTTGGGCTATGGCTACACCTTC. Residues: CSARDLGYGYTF.

The chain has TRBV29-1 and TRBJ2-5, with D perhaps given as TRBD1 or TRBD2 (5 bases each). V lost 7 bases and J 4 bases, leaving 25 bases between the germline ends. The CDR3 runs 16 residues. Per the germline V gene, CDR1 is SQVTM and CDR2 is ANQGSEA. The CDR3 region is CSAPPYGTPSRETQYF. As DNA, the CDR3 is TGCAGCGCTCCCCCATACGGGACGCCCTCAAGAGAGACCCAGTACTTC.

To note about this clonotype: A junction boundary mismatches the germline segment, possibly from a read error. The chain employs TRBV7-2 and TRBJ2-7; 8 positions match TRBD1. The CDR3 is 13 amino acids. Germline assignment: CDR1 SGHTA and CDR2 FQGNSA. CDR3 in amino acids: CASSSLTGGQQHF. The CDR3 DNA reads as TGTGCCAGCAGCTCACTTACAGGGGGTCAGCAGCACTTC.

This clonotype has only a few counts. V gene TRBV6-1 combines with J gene TRBJ2-1; a possible D gene is TRBD1 (6 bases). Trimming took 6 bases from V and 7 from J, leaving 16 bases between them. CDR1 is MNHNS and CDR2 is SASEGT in the germline V gene. The CDR3 loop spans 14 amino acids. Here the CDR3 reads CASSDHRTANEQFF. For the CDR3, the DNA is TGTGCCAGCAGCGATCATAGGACAGCTAATGAGCAGTTCTTC.

This chain connects TRBV20-1 to TRBJ2-1; D gene uncertain. The CDR3 totals 14 residues. V was clipped by 6 bases and J by 0 bases, with 12 bases between them. Per germline, CDR1 DFQATT and CDR2 SNEGSKA (reference sequence). The chain's CDR3 is CSATAASSYNEQFF. CDR3 nucleotides: TGCAGTGCCACGGCGGCGAGCTCCTACAATGAGCAGTTCTTC.

This clonotype was detected only a few times. This sequence joins TRBV27 and TRBJ2-3, with TRBD1 matching 8 bases. Trimming at V came to 5 bases and at J to 4 bases, leaving 8 bases not matched to a gene. Germline loops: CDR1 MNHEY, CDR2 SMNVEV (reference sequence). This CDR3 has 15 amino acids. The CDR3 is CASSPWTGNADTQYF. The CDR3 DNA is TGTGCCAGCAGTCCTTGGACAGGGAACGCAGATACGCAGTATTTT.

The rearrangement joins TRBV3-1 to TRBJ2-5; D might be TRBD2 (5 bases). TRBJ2-1 explains the end of the DNA better; the J call may be wrong. The germline V gene encodes CDR1 LGHDT and CDR2 YNNKEL (reference sequence). This CDR3 comprises 13 residues. The CDR3 sequence: CASSQGTGLGQFF. The DNA of the CDR3 is TGTGCCAGCAGCCAAGGGACTGGCCTCGGACAGTTCTTC.

There are a few counts of this clonotype. V and J are TRBV5-1 and TRBJ2-3; TRBD2 aligns across 10 bases. CDR3 length: 16 residues. Germline V gene data show CDR1 as SGHRS and CDR2 as YFSETQ. The V and J ends lost 4 bases and 6 bases, in that order; junction bases with no gene match: 11. CDR3 sequence (DNA): TGCGCCAGCAGCCCTTGCCTAGCGGGGGTCTGTGATACGCAGTATTTT. It specifies CASSPCLAGVCDTQYF.

This clonotype has more than one count but fewer than ten. The chain employs TRBV4-2 and TRBJ2-1, with D maybe TRBD2 (6 bases). The CDR3 has 17 residues. Trimming took 4 bases from V and 5 from J, leaving 21 bases between them. Germline CDR1 is LGHNA and CDR2 is YNFKEQ. CDR3 sequence: CASSLRKAGITNNEQFF. DNA for the CDR3: TGTGCCAGCAGCCTGAGGAAAGCGGGCATAACCAACAATGAGCAGTTCTTC.

The V and J genes are TRBV5-5 and TRBJ1-1, with TRBD1 matching over 8 bases. In germline, CDR1 is SGHKS, CDR2 YYEKEE (reference sequence). The length of the CDR3 is 14 residues. J gave up 4 bases and V 4 bases, and 6 bases lay outside the gene matches. CDR3 amino acids: CASSPGGEATEAFF. CDR3 nucleotide sequence: TGTGCCAGCAGCCCAGGGGGCGAGGCCACTGAAGCTTTCTTT. The full variable domain, its missing parts supplied by reference TRBV5-5 and TRBJ1-1, is DAGVTQSPTHLIKTRGQQVTLRCSPISGHKSVSWYQQVLGQGPQFIFQYYEKEERGRGNFPDRFSARQFPNYSSELNVNALLLGDSALYLCASSPGGEATEAFFGQGTRLTVV.

The chain combines TRBV4-3 with TRBJ2-5; D remains ambiguous. V gave up 4 bases and J gave up 7 bases, with 19 bases separating them. The CDR3 totals 15 residues. Germline V lookup: CDR1 LGHNA, CDR2 YSLEER. The CDR3 DNA is TGCGCCAGCAGCCCCGTGCGAGTGGGGTCGGGGACCCAGTACTTC. Amino acid sequence: CASSPVRVGSGTQYF.

This clonotype has a handful of counts. The chain links TRBV10-3 to TRBJ2-1; 7 bases map to TRBD2. J was trimmed by 7 bases and V by 8 bases; bases with no gene match: 8. This CDR3 spans 13 amino acids. Per the germline V gene, CDR1 is ENHRY and CDR2 is SYGVKD. The CDR3 region is CAILRIGRNEQFF. CDR3 nucleotides: TGTGCCATCCTGAGAATCGGGAGGAATGAGCAGTTCTTC.

This chain uses TRBV28 with TRBJ2-3; 7 bases agree with TRBD2. Germline V gene lookup returns CDR1 MDHEN and CDR2 SYDVKM. CDR3 length: 15 amino acids. The V gene end was trimmed by 3 bases and the J gene end by 5 bases; junction bases not matched to a gene: 8. CDR3 protein: CASSFGGGVGDTQYF. In DNA form, the CDR3 reads TGTGCCAGCAGTTTTGGTGGGGGGGTAGGAGATACGCAGTATTTT.

The V and J genes are TRBV3-1 and TRBJ2-5; 8 positions match TRBD2. The J call may be wrong; the DNA end is better matched by TRBJ2-1. CDR3 length equals 15 residues. Germline values: CDR1 LGHDT, CDR2 YNNKEL (reference sequence). CDR3 DNA sequence: TGTGCCAGCACAAACCGAGGGCGGGGGGATCTTGAGCAGTTCTTC. Its translation: CASTNRGRGDLEQFF.

To note about this clonotype: Its ends do not fully match the called genes, so a read error is possible. The CDR3 nucleotides are TGTGCCGCCAGTGTGCTGGGAGGGACCGGGGAGCTGTTTTTT. This codes for CAASVLGGTGELFF. The rearrangement links TRBV24-1 to TRBJ2-2; TRBD2 matches at 7 bases. Germline lookup yields CDR1 KGHDR and CDR2 SFDVKD. The CDR3 has 14 amino acids.